This TCR beta chain was recovered during a study of cytomegalovirus exposure and HLA in healthy donors (TCRdb year 2017). For the wider study: According to an earlier analysis of a few hundred of the donors, 150 million to 200 million T cells yielded 90 million to 140 million unique TCR beta sequences and approximately 300 Gb of sequence data. The genetic ancestry cluster associated with self-reported Caucasian donors included 81% of the roughly 380 genotyped donors. Besides the first cohort of roughly 660 subjects, a separate validation cohort made up of roughly 130 different subjects was used. An earlier analysis of some 600 of the donors applied high-throughput TCR beta sequencing to assess whether each TCR beta V gene segment acted as functional or pseudogenic. A later analysis re-examined previously published TCR beta repertoires from 600 to 700 donors and added high-resolution HLA genotyping to investigate patterns of TCR occurrence. The study was designed to test whether signatures of past pathogen exposure could be identified by cataloging public T cell receptors. High-throughput TCR immunosequencing, statistical association of individual TCRs with disease status, and machine learning were combined to predict cytomegalovirus infection status. Alongside the repertoire data, information on donor age, sex, ethnicity and CMV serostatus was compiled. Both class I and class II loci were covered by HLA typing, at four-digit resolution. Every discovery cohort repertoire had been produced on one sequencing platform. In the later analysis, no new phenotypic data were used to find candidate immune exposures; instead, reliance was placed on TCR beta sequences and their occurrence across donors. The study used immunosequencing to profile the T cell repertoires of more than 650 subjects and linked those repertoires to cytomegalovirus serostatus. A later genetic analysis took genome-wide SNP genotypes for about three fifths of the 666 donors and used that subset as a discovery cohort. The number of donors typed differed by locus, with 629-630 for A, B, C, DRB1 and DQB1, approximately 500 for DQA1, 600 to 610 for DPA1, and some 440 for DPB1. Four to six DR-DQ haplotypes were handled as single units for association and clustering, since linkage in the cohort was strong. Across some 400 genotyped donors of the cohort, an average of 235,054 unique TCR beta nucleotide sequences per donor were sequenced, and roughly a sixth of those sequences were non-productive. Roughly 290 gigabases of sequencing data and around 90 million unique TCR sequences made up an early release that covered fewer than 650 HLA-typed donors.

On this clone itself: No cognate antigen has been identified for it. Per-nucleotide qualities are absent, and no much larger clonotype sits a single base away.

The cohort was made up of 650 to 700 healthy bone marrow donors. Cohort members were all nominally healthy when sampled, although unrecorded immune exposures were likely present. The donor was CMV seronegative and belonged to the group of approximately 320 seronegative cohort members. Every donor gave a peripheral blood sample, and the peripheral blood mononuclear cells from that sample were used for TCR beta sequencing. Genomic DNA was extracted from the blood cell samples with the Qiagen DNeasy Blood Extraction Kit. On the study overall, not on this receptor specifically: A further reported finding was that TCR beta sequences accurately predicted the HLA-A and HLA-B alleles for most subjects in the first cohort. The presence/absence analyses assumed that sequencing depth was roughly uniform across donors, and that assumption may not be true. In both the original and validation cohorts, the classifier was reported to diagnose cytomegalovirus status with high specificity and sensitivity. According to the authors, the approach could potentially be generalized to other disease states and immunological phenotypes. According to a later analysis, TCR association rates differed among HLA loci, with DRB1 alleles showing the most associated TCRs and HLA-C alleles showing the fewest. About 15 rarely observed V segments, including chromosome 9 orphons, were excluded from the earlier analysis of about 500 of the donors because counts were too low. HLA typing was unavailable for some donors at each locus, so association tests used only the typed subset. Compared with the 666-donor mean, donors in an Asian-associated ancestry cluster had fewer N-insertions in productive TCRs, according to a later genetic analysis. A later analysis reported that several top co-occurrence clusters appeared linked to parvovirus B19, influenza, CMV and Epstein-Barr virus. In a later analysis, HLA-associated TCR beta chains showed more clonal expansion and lower generation probabilities than non-associated chains that were equally common. The only immune exposure information available for the cohort was CMV serostatus. In an earlier analysis of roughly 500 of the donors, most TCR beta V segments appeared in productive rearrangements about 90% or about 30% of the time, broadly matching IMGT annotations. A cluster of highly shared sequence variants was judged likely to be a technical artifact of the sequencing pipeline. Most TCR sequences were observed very rarely across donors, whereas some public TCRs were present in many individuals. In a later analysis, about 16,000 TCR beta sequences were associated with specific HLA alleles at a false discovery rate of 0.05. The study gave a list of more than 150 TCR beta chains associated with cytomegalovirus. In this cohort, only TCR beta chains were sequenced, and detectable features were limited by the absence of alpha or paired-chain data. In a later genetic analysis, a missense DCLRE1C variant was associated with V-gene and J-gene trimming of TCR beta chains, and the association was replicated in an independent cohort. In vitro tests confirmed that a few of the cytomegalovirus-associated TCR beta chains recognize cytomegalovirus antigens. The 87-base-pair reads could not distinguish some IMGT-functional V segments, including TRBV6-2 and TRBV6-3, so those segments were excluded. According to a later analysis, most CMV-associated TCR beta chains appeared to be HLA-restricted, and the HLA associations seemed to be driven largely by CMV exposure. When HLA alleles, especially DR and DQ, strongly co-occurred, attributing TCR associations to individual alleles was difficult. Correlated functional status among segregating V segments might be attributable to linkage disequilibrium, but an unknown experimental factor could not be ruled out.

Trimming costs V 3 bases and J 2 bases, and their ends lie 13 bases apart. Reading from cysteine to phenylalanine, the CDR3 counts 16 amino acids. Just CDR3 DNA is preserved here, 48 bases in frame from base 1. Taken from the germline V gene, the CDR1 and CDR2 loops are SGHTA and FQGTGA. The library relied on the immunoSEQ multiplex PCR assay. For the multiplex PCR, a mixture combining 60 forward primers for TCR Vbeta segments and 13 reverse primers for TCR Jbeta segments was used. A multiplex PCR assay on genomic DNA amplified the CDR3 region of rearranged TCR beta genes. The amplified TCR beta libraries were sequenced on the Illumina HiSeq System as 87-base-pair reads. In the original analysis: A later analysis tallied roughly 76 million unique TCR beta chains across the 700 or so repertoires, and approximately 11 million of those chains were shared by two or more donors. Raw reads were error-corrected and collapsed into unique sequences with a nearest-neighbor algorithm that merged closely related sequences to remove PCR and sequencing errors. V, D and J gene segments were assigned by aligning CDR3 sequences to IMGT reference sequences. For a sequence to be retained, a match of at least six nucleotides was required to both a V gene segment and a J gene segment. A rearrangement counted as productive if the CDR3 had no stop codons and remained in frame with V and J, and every other rearrangement counted as non-productive. CDR3 was defined according to IMGT convention as the region running from the second conserved V-encoded cysteine to the conserved J-encoded phenylalanine. In an earlier analysis of some 550 of the donors, sequences lacking an unambiguous match to a single V gene segment were excluded. In an earlier analysis of about 590 of the donors, a V segment was called functional when productive rearrangements were above 56.7%, and segregating when the standard deviation between donors exceeded 5%. To diagnose cytomegalovirus status from the catalog of TCR beta chain sequences, a statistical classification framework was built. In a later analysis, V and J genes were assigned by comparing TCR nucleotide sequences against IMGT/GENE-DB human TR gene sequences. In a later analysis, CDR3 sequences and most-parsimonious VDJ recombination scenarios were assigned using the TCRdist pipeline. In a later analysis, each TCR beta chain was defined by its CDR3 amino acid sequence together with its V-gene family, and reads lacking a unique V-gene family were excluded. A later analysis removed nearly 600 highly shared, low-generation-probability nucleotide sequences to deal with suspected cross-contamination and a sequencing artifact. A later analysis calculated a clonal expansion index for each public chain from normalized within-repertoire ranks of inferred template counts. In a later analysis, generation probabilities were computed using a VDJ recombination model fitted to out-of-frame rearrangements, and the results were checked against IGoR. A later analysis scored TCR-TCR, TCR-HLA and TCR-CMV co-occurrence with hypergeometric tests, applying a repertoire-size bias correction to TCR pairs. A later analysis estimated false discovery rates by permuting HLA or CMV assignments 20 times. In a later analysis, co-occurring TCRs were grouped with DBSCAN, and TCRdist sequence similarity was added when clustering was performed within HLA-allele-positive subsets. For co-occurrence clustering, repertoires with fewer than 30,000 or more than 120,000 public chains were excluded, along with roughly 5 repertoires with anomalous nucleotide sharing. This is the immuneACCESS table as TCRdb keeps it, with only in-frame sequences that have V and J called. A part of the clones is gone; compared with another copy, unresolved V genes explain less than half, and the rest is unexplained. The V and J calls and the clone size are those of that table, but D and trimming were determined from the DNA. The sample includes about 110,000 clones, with approximately 86% observed a single time. The biggest ten clones account for 1.5% to 2% of the sample.

Sequencing input: PBMCs. This TCR was sampled from a man aged 40-49 years in good health and CMV-seronegative. The chain joins TRBV7-3 to TRBJ2-2; possibly the D gene is TRBD1, per 5 matching bases. The CDR3 has the sequence CASSFLGRENTGELFF. The base sequence is TGTGCCAGCAGCTTCCTGGGCAGGGAAAACACCGGGGAGCTGTTTTTT.